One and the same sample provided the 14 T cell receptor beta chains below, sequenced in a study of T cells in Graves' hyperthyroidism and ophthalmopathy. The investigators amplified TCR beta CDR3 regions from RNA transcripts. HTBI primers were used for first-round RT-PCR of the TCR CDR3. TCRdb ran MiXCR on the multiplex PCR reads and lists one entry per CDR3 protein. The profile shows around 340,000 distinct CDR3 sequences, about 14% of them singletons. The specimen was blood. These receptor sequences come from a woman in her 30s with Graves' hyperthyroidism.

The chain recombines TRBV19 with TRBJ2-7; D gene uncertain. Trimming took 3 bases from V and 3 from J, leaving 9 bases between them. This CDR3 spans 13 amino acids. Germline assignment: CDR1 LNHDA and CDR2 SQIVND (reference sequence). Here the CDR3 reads CASSIPGFYEQYF. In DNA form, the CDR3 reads TGTGCCAGTAGTATCCCCGGATTCTACGAGCAGTACTTC.

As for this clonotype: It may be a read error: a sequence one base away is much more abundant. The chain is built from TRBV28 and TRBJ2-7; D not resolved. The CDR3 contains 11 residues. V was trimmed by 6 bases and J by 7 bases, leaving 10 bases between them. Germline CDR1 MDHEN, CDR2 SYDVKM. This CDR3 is CASRAKREQYF. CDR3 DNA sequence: TGTGCCAGCAGAGCCAAGAGGGAGCAGTACTTC. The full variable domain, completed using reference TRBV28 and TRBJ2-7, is DVKVTQSSRYLVKRTGEKVFLECVQDMDHENMFWYRQDPGLGLRLIYFSYDVKMKEKGDIPEGYSVSREKKERFSLILESASTNQTSMYLCASRAKREQYFGPGTRLTVT.

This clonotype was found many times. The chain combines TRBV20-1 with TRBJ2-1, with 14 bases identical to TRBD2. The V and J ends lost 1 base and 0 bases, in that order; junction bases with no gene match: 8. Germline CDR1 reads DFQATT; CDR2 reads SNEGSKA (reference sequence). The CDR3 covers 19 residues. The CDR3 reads CSARASGLAGDRSYNEQFF. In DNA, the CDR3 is TGCAGTGCTAGAGCTTCGGGACTAGCGGGAGACCGCTCCTACAATGAGCAGTTCTTC.

The DNA of the CDR3 is TGCAGTGCTAGAAGAGGTTTTGACACTGAAGCTTTCTTT. Protein sequence: CSARRGFDTEAFF. This chain links TRBV20-1 with TRBJ1-1; D call uncertain. The CDR3 contains 13 residues. CDR1 DFQATT and CDR2 SNEGSKA come from the germline V gene (reference sequence). Trimming stripped 2 bases from V and 3 bases from J, with 10 bases between.

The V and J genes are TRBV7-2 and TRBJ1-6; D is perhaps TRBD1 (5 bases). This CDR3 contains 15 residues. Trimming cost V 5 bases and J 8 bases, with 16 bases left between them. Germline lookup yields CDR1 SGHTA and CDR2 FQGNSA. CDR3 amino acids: CASSVSGGRDSPLHF. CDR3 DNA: TGTGCCAGCAGCGTATCGGGGGGTCGGGATTCACCCCTCCACTTT.

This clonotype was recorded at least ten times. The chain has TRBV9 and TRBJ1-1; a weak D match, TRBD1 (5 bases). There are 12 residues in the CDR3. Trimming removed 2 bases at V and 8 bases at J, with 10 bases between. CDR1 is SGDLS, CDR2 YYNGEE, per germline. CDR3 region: CASSVVGGEAFF. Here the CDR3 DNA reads TGTGCCAGCAGCGTCGTTGGGGGAGAAGCTTTCTTT.

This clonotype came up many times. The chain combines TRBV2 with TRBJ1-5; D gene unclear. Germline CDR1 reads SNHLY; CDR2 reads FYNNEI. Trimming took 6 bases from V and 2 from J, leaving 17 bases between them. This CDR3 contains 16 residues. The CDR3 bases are TGTGCCAGCAGCCCCCAATACTTTCGCGGCAATCAGCCCCAGCATTTT. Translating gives CASSPQYFRGNQPQHF.

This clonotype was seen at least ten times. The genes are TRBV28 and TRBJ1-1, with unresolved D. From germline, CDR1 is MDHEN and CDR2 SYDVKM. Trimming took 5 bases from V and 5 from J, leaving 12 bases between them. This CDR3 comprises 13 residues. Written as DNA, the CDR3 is TGTGCCAGCAGTGAAGTGAGGAGAACTGAAGCTTTCTTT. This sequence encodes CASSEVRRTEAFF.

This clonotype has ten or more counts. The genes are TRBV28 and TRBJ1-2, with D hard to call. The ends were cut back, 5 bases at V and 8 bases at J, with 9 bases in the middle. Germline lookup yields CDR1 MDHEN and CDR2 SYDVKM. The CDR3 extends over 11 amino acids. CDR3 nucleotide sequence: TGTGCCAGCAGTCCCAGCCGGGGCTACACCTTC. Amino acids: CASSPSRGYTF.

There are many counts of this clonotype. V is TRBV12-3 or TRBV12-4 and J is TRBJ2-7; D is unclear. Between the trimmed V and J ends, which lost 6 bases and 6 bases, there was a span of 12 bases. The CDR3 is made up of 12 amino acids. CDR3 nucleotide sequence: TGTGCCAGCAGCCCCCCCGGGTCCGAGCAGTACTTC. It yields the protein CASSPPGSEQYF.

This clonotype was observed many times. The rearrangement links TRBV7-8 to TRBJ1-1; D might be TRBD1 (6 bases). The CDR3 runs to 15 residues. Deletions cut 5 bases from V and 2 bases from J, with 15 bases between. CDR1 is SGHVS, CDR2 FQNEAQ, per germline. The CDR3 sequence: CASSARKGQNTEAFF. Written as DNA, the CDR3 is TGTGCCAGCAGCGCGAGGAAGGGACAAAACACTGAAGCTTTCTTT.

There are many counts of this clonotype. The CDR3 is CASTGGGGVHETQYF. For the CDR3, the DNA is TGTGCCAGCACCGGGGGGGGAGGGGTGCACGAGACCCAGTACTTC. This chain connects TRBV12-3 or TRBV12-4 to TRBJ2-5; 8 nucleotides agree with TRBD2. V gave up 7 bases and J gave up 5 bases; unmatched junction bases: 12. CDR3 size: 15 residues.

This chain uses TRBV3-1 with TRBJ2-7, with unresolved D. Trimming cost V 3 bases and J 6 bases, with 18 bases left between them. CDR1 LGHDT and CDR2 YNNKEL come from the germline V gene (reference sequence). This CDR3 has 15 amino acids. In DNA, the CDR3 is TGTGCCAGCAGCCAGCTCGGTCCAGGTGTGGCCGAGCAGTACTTC. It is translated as CASSQLGPGVAEQYF.

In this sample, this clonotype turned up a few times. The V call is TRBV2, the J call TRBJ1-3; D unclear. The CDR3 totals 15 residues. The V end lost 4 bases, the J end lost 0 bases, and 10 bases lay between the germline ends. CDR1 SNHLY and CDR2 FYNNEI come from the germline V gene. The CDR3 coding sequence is TGTGCCAGCAGTGCGAGGAGCCACTCTGGAAACACCATATATTTT. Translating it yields CASSARSHSGNTIYF.